This T cell receptor beta chain is drawn from a study of T cell responses to AZD1222 COVID-19 vaccine. Here immunoSEQ multiplex PCR was the method, and the copy in TCRdb shows in-frame clones only, minus some. In the table there are about 150,000 clones, around 87% of which are singletons. This CDR3 spans 13 amino acids. Germline values: CDR1 LGHDT, CDR2 YNNKEL (reference sequence). The V gene lost 0 bases and the J gene lost 10 bases, with 12 bases spanning the gap. The TCR was taken from an adult who received the AZD1222 COVID-19 vaccine. Sequenced here: peripheral blood, sampled 28 days after the second AZD1222 dose. The chain employs TRBV3-1 (or the pseudogene TRBV3-2) and TRBJ1-1; D unclear. CDR3 sequence: CASSQDLRVGAFF. The DNA for the CDR3 is TGTGCCAGCAGCCAAGATCTACGCGTAGGAGCTTTCTTT.